The entry that follows covers one T cell receptor (beta chain) sequence. CDR3 size: 14 residues. In germline, CDR1 is KGHSH, CDR2 LQKENI. Unmatched junction bases numbered 9, after V lost 6 bases and J lost 5 bases. The sample comes from a study of blood T cell repertoires in COVID-19. Source study methods: From reference gene primer amplification, estimates of nucleated cell counts were derived. Data came from immunoSEQ multiplex PCR; TCRdb stores just in-frame clones and leaves some out. D and trimming were read from the DNA, whereas the V and J calls and clone size are those reported in that table. The sample lists 150,000 to 200,000 clones; roughly 90% were seen once. The cohort comprised adults aged roughly 18 to 90 years residing in 20 to 30 US areas. What the recovered Cohort 3 donors had was two negative PCRs, clearance, or symptom resolution.

The sequence came from a woman in her forties or fifties who had recovered from COVID-19. The sample consisted of PBMCs or T cells enriched from blood (not recorded which). The rearrangement links TRBV18 to TRBJ2-7; 8 bases match TRBD1. The CDR3 sequence is CASSPTGENNEQYF. CDR3 DNA sequence: TGTGCCAGCTCCCCGACAGGGGAAAATAACGAGCAGTACTTC.